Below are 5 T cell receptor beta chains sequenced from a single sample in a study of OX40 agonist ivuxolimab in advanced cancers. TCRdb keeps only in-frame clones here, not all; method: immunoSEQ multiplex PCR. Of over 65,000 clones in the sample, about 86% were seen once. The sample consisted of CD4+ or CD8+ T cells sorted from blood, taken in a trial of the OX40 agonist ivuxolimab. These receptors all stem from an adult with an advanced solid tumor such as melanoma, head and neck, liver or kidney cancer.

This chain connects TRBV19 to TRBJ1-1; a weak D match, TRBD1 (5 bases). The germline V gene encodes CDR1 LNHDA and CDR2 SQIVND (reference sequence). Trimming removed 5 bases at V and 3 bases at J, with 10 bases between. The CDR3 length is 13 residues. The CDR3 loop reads CASSQQVDTEAFF. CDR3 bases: TGTGCCAGTAGTCAACAGGTGGACACTGAAGCTTTCTTT.

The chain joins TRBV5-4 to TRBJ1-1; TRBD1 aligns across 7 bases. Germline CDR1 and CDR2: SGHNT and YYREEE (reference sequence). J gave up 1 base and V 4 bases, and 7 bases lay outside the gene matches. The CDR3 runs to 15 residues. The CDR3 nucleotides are TGTGCCAGCAGCCTCGGGACAGCCTGGAACACTGAAGCTTTCTTT. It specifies CASSLGTAWNTEAFF.

CDR3 region: CACRRWQGANEQYF. The CDR3 nucleotides are TGTGCCTGCCGACGGTGGCAGGGGGCGAACGAGCAGTACTTC. The V call is TRBV30, the J call TRBJ2-7; 8 bases match TRBD1. The CDR3 runs to 14 residues. Germline V gene sequence: CDR1 GTSNPN, CDR2 SVGIG (reference sequence). The V segment lost 6 bases and the J segment 5 bases; nucleotides outside the gene matches: 12.

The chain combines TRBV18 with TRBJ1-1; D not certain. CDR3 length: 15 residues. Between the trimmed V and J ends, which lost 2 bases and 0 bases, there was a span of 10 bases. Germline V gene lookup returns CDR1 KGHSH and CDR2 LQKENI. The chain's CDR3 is CASSPNNRMNTEAFF. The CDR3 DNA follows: TGTGCCAGCTCACCAAACAACCGTATGAACACTGAAGCTTTCTTT. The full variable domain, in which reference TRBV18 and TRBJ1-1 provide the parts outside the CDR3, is NAGVMQNPRHLVRRRGQEARLRCSPMKGHSHVYWYRQLPEEGLKFMVYLQKENIIDESGMPKERFSAEFPKEGPSILRIQQVVRGDSAAYFCASSPNNRMNTEAFFGQGTRLTVV.

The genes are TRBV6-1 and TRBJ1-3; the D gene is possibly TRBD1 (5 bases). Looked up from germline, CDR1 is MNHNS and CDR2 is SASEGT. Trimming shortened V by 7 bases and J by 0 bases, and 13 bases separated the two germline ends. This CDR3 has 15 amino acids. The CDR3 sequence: CASTQGAISGNTIYF. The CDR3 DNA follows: TGTGCCAGCACTCAAGGGGCGATCTCTGGAAACACCATATATTTT.